This T cell receptor (beta chain) was found in a study of metastatic and nonmetastatic thyroid tumors. Study background: A comparison of repertoires was made across blood and tumor or nodule tissue from malignant and benign thyroid patients.

To note about this clone: The antigen remains unidentified.

The germline V gene encodes CDR1 WSHSY and CDR2 SAAADI. The CDR3 sequence is 12 residues long. V lost 6 bases and J 7 bases, leaving 9 bases between the germline ends. Study-level findings and limits: Benign nodules were reported to have significantly lower TCR beta diversity than malignant thyroid tumors, in blood and tumor.

Original processing methods: A distant-metastasis classifier for papillary thyroid cancer was built using CDR3 differences across clinicopathological groups. TCRdb re-called the PCR reads via MiXCR. The V and J calls and clone size are TCRdb's, not the authors'. This table holds roughly 20,000 clones, around 30% found once. Thyroid surgery took place with no prior treatment in any patient. This chain links TRBV10-2 with TRBJ2-2; D uncertain. This TCR derives from a female donor with papillary thyroid cancer or a benign thyroid nodule (not recorded which). Some clones in this sample may be carry-over from other donors' samples. Sample: tumor tissue. The CDR3 loop is CASRLGIGELFF. The CDR3 DNA is TGCGCCAGCAGGCTTGGCATCGGGGAGCTGTTTTTT.